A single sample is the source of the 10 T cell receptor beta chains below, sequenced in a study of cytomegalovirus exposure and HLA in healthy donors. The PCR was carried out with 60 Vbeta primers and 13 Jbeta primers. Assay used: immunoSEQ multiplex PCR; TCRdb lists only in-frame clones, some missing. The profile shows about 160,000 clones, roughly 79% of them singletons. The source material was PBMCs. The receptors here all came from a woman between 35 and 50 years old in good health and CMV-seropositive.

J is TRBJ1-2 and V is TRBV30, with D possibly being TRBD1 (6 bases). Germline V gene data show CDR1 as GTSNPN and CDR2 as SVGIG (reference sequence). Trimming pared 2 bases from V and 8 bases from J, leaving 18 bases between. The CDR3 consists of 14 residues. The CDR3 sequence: CAWSITGTQRGYTF. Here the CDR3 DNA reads TGTGCCTGGAGTATAACAGGGACCCAGAGGGGCTACACCTTC.

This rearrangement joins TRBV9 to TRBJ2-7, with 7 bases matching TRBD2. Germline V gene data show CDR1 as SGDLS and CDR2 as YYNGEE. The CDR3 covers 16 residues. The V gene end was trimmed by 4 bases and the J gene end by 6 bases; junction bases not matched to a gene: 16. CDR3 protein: CASSPLPLSGGSEQYF. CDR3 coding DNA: TGTGCCAGCAGCCCCCTCCCGCTCTCGGGGGGTAGCGAGCAGTACTTC. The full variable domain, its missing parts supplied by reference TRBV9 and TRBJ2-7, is DSGVTQTPKHLITATGQRVTLRCSPRSGDLSVYWYQQSLDQGLQFLIQYYNGEERAKGNILERFSAQQFPDLHSELNLSSLELGDSALYFCASSPLPLSGGSEQYFGPGTRLTVT.

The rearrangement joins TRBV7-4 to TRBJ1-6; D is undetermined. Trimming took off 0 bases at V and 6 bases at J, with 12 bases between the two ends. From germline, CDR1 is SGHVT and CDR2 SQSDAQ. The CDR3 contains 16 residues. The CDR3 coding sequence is TGTGCCAGCAGCTTAGCTAGCTCTGAGGGTAATTCACCCCTCCACTTT. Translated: CASSLASSEGNSPLHF.

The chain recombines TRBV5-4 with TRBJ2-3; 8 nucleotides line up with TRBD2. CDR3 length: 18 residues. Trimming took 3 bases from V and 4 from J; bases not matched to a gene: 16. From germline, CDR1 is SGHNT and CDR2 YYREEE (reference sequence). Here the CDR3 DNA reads TGTGCCAGCAGCTCAGTGGGGGGACTAGGATCTTTCTCAGATACGCAGTATTTT. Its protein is CASSSVGGLGSFSDTQYF.

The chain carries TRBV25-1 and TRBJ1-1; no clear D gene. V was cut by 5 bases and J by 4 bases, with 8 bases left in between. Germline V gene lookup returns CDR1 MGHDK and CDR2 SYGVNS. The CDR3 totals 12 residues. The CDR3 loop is CASSFEGTEAFF. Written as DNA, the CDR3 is TGTGCCAGCAGTTTTGAGGGCACTGAAGCTTTCTTT.

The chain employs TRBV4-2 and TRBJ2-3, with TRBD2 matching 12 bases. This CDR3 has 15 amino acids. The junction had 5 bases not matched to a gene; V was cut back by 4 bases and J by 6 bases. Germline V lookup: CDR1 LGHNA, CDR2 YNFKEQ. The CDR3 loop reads CASSPDGTSGDTQYF. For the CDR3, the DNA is TGTGCCAGCAGCCCTGACGGGACTAGCGGGGATACGCAGTATTTT.

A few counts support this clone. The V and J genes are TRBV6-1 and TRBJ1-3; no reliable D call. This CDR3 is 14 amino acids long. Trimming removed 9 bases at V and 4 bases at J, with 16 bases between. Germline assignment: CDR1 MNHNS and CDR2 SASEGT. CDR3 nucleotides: TGTGCCAGTACAGAGGGTTTGGTAGGAAACACCATATATTTT. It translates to CASTEGLVGNTIYF.

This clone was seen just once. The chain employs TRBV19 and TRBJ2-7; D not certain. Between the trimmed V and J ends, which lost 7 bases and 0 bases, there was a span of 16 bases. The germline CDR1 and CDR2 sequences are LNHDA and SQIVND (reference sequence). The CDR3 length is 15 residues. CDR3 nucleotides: TGTGCCAGTACCACTAATTATGATCGCTCCTACGAGCAGTACTTC. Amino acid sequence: CASTTNYDRSYEQYF.

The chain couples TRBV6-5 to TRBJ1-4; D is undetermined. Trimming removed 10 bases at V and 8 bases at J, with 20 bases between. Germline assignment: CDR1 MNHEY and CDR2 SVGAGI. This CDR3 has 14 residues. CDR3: CATKPMGRLEKLFF. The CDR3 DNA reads TGTGCCACAAAGCCCATGGGGAGACTAGAAAAACTGTTTTTT.

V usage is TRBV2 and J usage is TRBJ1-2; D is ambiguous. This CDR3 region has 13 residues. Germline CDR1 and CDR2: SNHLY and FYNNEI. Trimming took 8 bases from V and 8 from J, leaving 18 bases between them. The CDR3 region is CASRILREGGYTF. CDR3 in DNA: TGTGCCAGCCGAATCTTGCGGGAGGGCGGCTACACCTTC.